A single sample is the source of the 18 T cell receptor beta chains below, sequenced in a study of T cell changes during pregnancy in multiple sclerosis. Sequencing was performed with immunoSEQ multiplex PCR; in TCRdb, only in-frame clones are kept and a portion is missing. The sample lists about 24,000 clones; about nine tenths were seen once. The sample consisted of CD8+ T cells from peripheral blood mononuclear cells, taken in the first trimester of pregnancy. The origin of the receptors is a female donor in good health, enrolled as a control in a pregnancy study.

CDR3 in amino acids: CASSLIPPNRVNTEAFF. The CDR3 DNA reads as TGTGCCAGCAGCTTAATACCCCCCAACAGAGTGAACACTGAAGCTTTCTTT. This chain links TRBV7-8 with TRBJ1-1; D gene unclear. Germline CDR1 is SGHVS and CDR2 is FQNEAQ. This CDR3 spans 17 amino acids. The germline V and J ends were trimmed by 2 bases and 0 bases, with 16 bases remaining between them.

J is TRBJ1-1 and V is TRBV6-5; the match to TRBD1 covers 8 bases. The CDR3 length is 13 residues. The V gene's germline CDR1 is MNHEY and CDR2 SVGAGI. Unmatched junction bases numbered 10, after V lost 8 bases and J lost 8 bases. This CDR3 reads CASETTGEAEAFF. DNA of the CDR3: TGTGCCAGCGAAACGACAGGGGAGGCCGAAGCTTTCTTT.

The V and J genes are TRBV9 and TRBJ2-3, with D possibly TRBD1 on 5 matching bases. Germline V gene sequence: CDR1 SGDLS, CDR2 YYNGEE. V lost 0 bases, J lost 8 bases, and 7 bases lay in between. CDR3 length: 12 residues. Here the CDR3 DNA reads TGTGCCAGCAGCGTAGTTCAGGGTACGCAGTATTTT. As protein: CASSVVQGTQYF.

The chain joins TRBV5-6 to TRBJ2-7, with 9 bases that match TRBD2. V gave up 4 bases and J gave up 3 bases; unmatched junction bases: 5. Germline V gene lookup returns CDR1 SGHDT and CDR2 YYEEEE. CDR3 size: 14 residues. CDR3 region: CASSPGTSSYEQYF. DNA for the CDR3: TGTGCCAGCAGCCCAGGGACTAGCAGCTACGAGCAGTACTTC.

The chain has TRBV29-1 and TRBJ2-1, with D unresolved. Germline CDR1 and CDR2: SQVTM and ANQGSEA. This CDR3 is built from 11 residues. Trimming removed 2 bases at V and 7 bases at J, with 6 bases between. The CDR3 bases are TGCAGCGTTGAATTAGCTAATGAGCAGTTCTTC. Residues: CSVELANEQFF.

V is TRBV7-8 and J is TRBJ2-3; 7 bases map to TRBD2. J gave up 3 bases and V 3 bases, and 9 bases lay outside the gene matches. CDR3 length: 16 residues. Germline V gives CDR1 SGHVS, CDR2 FQNEAQ. Written as DNA, the CDR3 is TGTGCCAGCAGCTTTTGGTCGTCGGGGGGAACAGATACGCAGTATTTT. Translating it yields CASSFWSSGGTDTQYF.

This chain joins TRBV7-9 and TRBJ1-2; the match to TRBD1 covers 7 bases. V gave up 5 bases and J gave up 4 bases; unmatched junction bases: 10. Germline assignment: CDR1 SEHNR and CDR2 FQNEAQ (reference sequence). There are 15 residues in the CDR3. For the CDR3, the DNA is TGTGCCAGCAGCCCAGGGGGGCCCGCGGGCTATGGCTACACCTTC. Translated: CASSPGGPAGYGYTF. Variable domain in full (rest from reference TRBV7-9 and TRBJ1-2): DTGVSQNPRHKITKRGQNVTFRCDPISEHNRLYWYRQTLGQGPEFLTYFQNEAQLEKSRLLSDRFSAERPKGSFSTLEIQRTEQGDSAMYLCASSPGGPAGYGYTFGSGTRLTVV.

The J gene is TRBJ2-3, the V gene TRBV6-1, with D possibly TRBD1 on 6 matching bases. Looked up from germline, CDR1 is MNHNS and CDR2 is SASEGT. V was trimmed by 3 bases and J by 2 bases, leaving 9 bases between them. The CDR3 sequence is 14 residues long. CDR3 DNA: TGTGCCAGCAGTGAGGGGGCCCACACAGATACGCAGTATTTT. Translating gives CASSEGAHTDTQYF.

The chain recombines TRBV6-6 with TRBJ1-6, with D tentatively TRBD1 (6 bases). The CDR3 covers 13 residues. Germline V gene data show CDR1 as MNHNY and CDR2 as SVGAGI (reference sequence). Trimming pared 10 bases from V and 10 bases from J, leaving 17 bases between. The CDR3 spells CATMTGPDSPLHF. The CDR3 DNA reads TGTGCCACCATGACAGGCCCTGACTCACCCCTCCACTTT.

DNA for the CDR3: TGTGCCAGCAGTTACTCACAGGGGATCGGTGATGAGCAGTTCTTC. It yields the protein CASSYSQGIGDEQFF. This chain joins TRBV6-5 and TRBJ2-1; 7 bases agree with TRBD1. The CDR3 is 15 residues long. The trim removed 0 bases at V and 8 bases at J, leaving 7 bases unmatched. Germline V gives CDR1 MNHEY, CDR2 SVGAGI.

This chain connects TRBV5-8 to TRBJ1-1, with D perhaps TRBD1 (5 bases). This CDR3 is built from 12 residues. The V end lost 0 bases, the J end lost 6 bases, and 6 bases lay between the germline ends. The germline V gene encodes CDR1 SGHTS and CDR2 YDEGEE. The CDR3 is CASSLAGSEAFF. DNA for the CDR3: TGTGCCAGCAGCTTGGCAGGGTCTGAAGCTTTCTTT.

The J gene is TRBJ2-7, the V gene TRBV7-3; TRBD2 matches at 7 bases. The V and J ends lost 2 bases and 6 bases, in that order; junction bases with no gene match: 4. The germline CDR1 and CDR2 sequences are SGHTA and FQGTGA. The CDR3 loop spans 13 amino acids. CDR3 nucleotide sequence: TGTGCCAGCAGCTTAGGTGGGAGGGGCGAGCAGTACTTC. It translates to CASSLGGRGEQYF.

The chain carries TRBV28 and TRBJ2-3; D unclear. The CDR3 loop spans 12 amino acids. Germline lookup yields CDR1 MDHEN and CDR2 SYDVKM. V was trimmed by 5 bases and J by 7 bases, leaving 10 bases between them. The CDR3 nucleotides read TGTGCCAGCAGTAACACCCTCTATACGCAGTATTTT. This gives the protein CASSNTLYTQYF. Looking up the rest from reference TRBV28 and TRBJ2-3 gives the full variable domain: DVKVTQSSRYLVKRTGEKVFLECVQDMDHENMFWYRQDPGLGLRLIYFSYDVKMKEKGDIPEGYSVSREKKERFSLILESASTNQTSMYLCASSNTLYTQYFGPGTRLTVL.

This clone was seen once. The gene calls are TRBV5-4 and TRBJ2-7, with TRBD1 identical over 8 bases. This CDR3 contains 13 residues. Germline CDR1 SGHNT, CDR2 YYREEE (reference sequence). With 4 bases clipped from V and 2 bases from J, the junction kept 2 bases outside the gene matches. CDR3 amino acids: CASSLDRAYEQYF. CDR3 in DNA: TGTGCCAGCAGCCTGGACAGGGCCTACGAGCAGTACTTC.

This rearrangement joins TRBV27 to TRBJ2-5; 8 bases fit TRBD1. V trimming: 0 bases; J trimming: 5 bases; junction bases outside the gene matches: 5. This CDR3 spans 15 amino acids. The germline gives CDR1 MNHEY, CDR2 SMNVEV (reference sequence). The DNA for the CDR3 is TGTGCCAGCAGTTTATCCCTCAGGGGGCTGGAGACCCAGTACTTC. Protein: CASSLSLRGLETQYF.

The rearrangement uses TRBV4-3 and TRBJ2-5; the D is unclear. CDR1 is LGHNA, CDR2 YSLEER, per germline. V lost 0 bases to trimming and J lost 2 bases, with 4 bases between them. The CDR3 has 13 residues. The chain's CDR3 is CASSQDLQETQYF. CDR3 coding DNA: TGCGCCAGCAGCCAAGACCTACAAGAGACCCAGTACTTC.

V gene TRBV5-8 combines with J gene TRBJ2-2, with D possibly being TRBD1 (5 bases). This CDR3 region has 12 residues. The germline gives CDR1 SGHTS, CDR2 YDEGEE. V dropped 7 bases and J dropped 7 bases, with 11 bases sitting between them. The CDR3: CASGREHGELFF. The DNA for the CDR3 is TGTGCCAGCGGCAGGGAACACGGGGAGCTGTTTTTT.

The V gene is TRBV10-3, the J gene TRBJ1-3; D is undetermined. Germline CDR1 and CDR2: ENHRY and SYGVKD. The V end was cut by 3 bases, the J end by 2 bases, with 8 bases between. The CDR3 extends over 14 amino acids. DNA for the CDR3: TGTGCCATCAGTGAAGGTGCGGCTGGAAACACCATATATTTT. Protein: CAISEGAAGNTIYF.